This T cell receptor (beta chain) was identified during a study of blood T cell repertoires in COVID-19. On the study more broadly: Researchers got acute and convalescent COVID-19 samples from the United States, Italy and Spain.

Sequencing used immunoSEQ multiplex PCR; TCRdb keeps in-frame clones, though not all of them. The sample consists of a few hundred thousand clones, 80% to 90% of them appearing once. The CDR3 sequence is 14 residues long. Germline V gene sequence: CDR1 SGHTA, CDR2 FQGTGA. The V end was cut by 2 bases, the J end by 2 bases, with 9 bases between. This clone was seen a few times. Sequencing used peripheral blood. This chain uses TRBV7-3 with TRBJ1-1, with D possibly TRBD1 on 6 matching bases. The source of this sequence is a man aged 40-49 years with acute or convalescent COVID-19. The CDR3 sequence: CASSLGTLNTEAFF. The DNA for the CDR3 is TGTGCCAGCAGCTTAGGGACACTCAACACTGAAGCTTTCTTT. The whole variable domain, filled in from reference TRBV7-3 and TRBJ1-1, reads GAGVSQTPSNKVTEKGKYVELRCDPISGHTALYWYRQSLGQGPEFLIYFQGTGAADDSGLPNDRFFAVRPEGSVSTLKIQRTERGDSAVYLCASSLGTLNTEAFFGQGTRLTVV.